The entry below describes one T cell receptor (beta chain). The sample belongs to a study of blood T cell repertoires in COVID-19. Across the study: Material from acute and convalescent COVID-19 was sourced from the United States, Italy and Spain.

CDR3 length equals 16 residues. Looked up from germline, CDR1 is LNHDA and CDR2 is SQIVND (reference sequence). Trimming at V came to 5 bases and at J to 0 bases, leaving 6 bases not matched to a gene. Generated by immunoSEQ multiplex PCR, the TCRdb table keeps only in-frame clones and is missing some. The sample holds about 120,000 clones, more than 60% seen once. The clonotype comes from a man between 65 and 85 years old with acute or convalescent COVID-19. Sequenced: peripheral blood. J is TRBJ2-3 and V is TRBV19; 9 bases are a match to TRBD2. CDR3 protein: CASSWGTSLSTDTQYF. CDR3 DNA sequence: TGTGCCAGTAGTTGGGGGACTAGCCTTAGCACAGATACGCAGTATTTT.